This T cell receptor (beta chain) emerged from a study of T cell responses to AZD1222 COVID-19 vaccine. In the study overall: Second doses were pooled across both intervals (about 4 or about 12 weeks).

The CDR3 consists of 15 residues. V was pared by 3 bases and J by 0 bases, with 11 bases between. Germline CDR1 reads SNHLY; CDR2 reads FYNNEI. Sequencing was performed with immunoSEQ multiplex PCR; in TCRdb, only in-frame clones are kept and a portion is missing. The sample records 150,000 or so clones, over 85% being singletons. Study-wide findings and caveats: A reported finding is that nearly half of spike-specific TCRs target unmutated variant regions. Spike-wide vaccine-associated CD4 TCRs dominated at 160-218 and 743-854.

Remarks on this clone: Its antigen is unknown.

The chain links TRBV2 to TRBJ1-2, with D unclear. The sample consisted of peripheral blood, taken on day 0 of AZD1222 vaccination. This TCR came from an adult in good health. CDR3 sequence (DNA): TGTGCCAGCAGTGACAGTCCTCCTACTAACTATGGCTACACCTTC. Protein product: CASSDSPPTNYGYTF.